This entry concerns a single T cell receptor beta chain. The data derive from a study of blood T cell repertoires in COVID-19. The table came from immunoSEQ multiplex PCR; TCRdb's copy has only in-frame clones and leaves some out. The sample lists under 200,000 clones; roughly 78% were seen once. This TCR came from a man aged 65 to 79 with active or convalescent COVID-19. The sample comprised peripheral blood.

CDR3 nucleotide sequence: TGTGCCAGCAGTTCCCGGGACAGATCCTACGAGCAGTACTTC. Amino acids: CASSSRDRSYEQYF. The chain joins TRBV6-2 or TRBV6-3 to TRBJ2-7, with 7 bases that match TRBD1. The CDR3 is made up of 14 amino acids. Trimming removed 4 bases from V and 1 base from J; junction bases left unmatched: 4. The V gene's germline CDR1 is MNHEY and CDR2 SVGEGT.